These 18 T cell receptor beta chains were all obtained from the same sample, sequenced in a study of CD8 T cells in ankylosing spondylitis. TCRdb passed the 5' RACE reads through MiXCR, listing each CDR3 protein once. Seen here are 270,000 or so distinct CDR3 sequences, over 15% observed once, and the top ten hold around 30%. Specimen: blood, either unsorted or a sorted T cell fraction (not recorded which). Every receptor here comes from a male donor with ankylosing spondylitis or in good health (not recorded which).

This chain connects TRBV7-9 to TRBJ2-5; D not certain. The V end was cut by 0 bases, the J end by 3 bases, with 14 bases between. The CDR3 extends over 16 amino acids. Germline V lookup: CDR1 SEHNR, CDR2 FQNEAQ (reference sequence). The CDR3 DNA sequence: TGTGCCAGCAGCTTAGCCGGGCACGGTGCAAAAGAGACCCAGTACTTC. Translating it yields CASSLAGHGAKETQYF.

The chain uses TRBV29-1 and TRBJ2-3, with TRBD2 matching over 7 bases. Trimming at V came to 0 bases and at J to 1 base, leaving 13 bases not matched to a gene. The CDR3 runs to 18 residues. Germline V CDR1 and CDR2: SQVTM, ANQGSEA. The DNA of the CDR3 is TGCAGCGTTGAAGATCGGGCTTCGGGGCTAGCGGGCACAGATACGCAGTATTTT. It is translated as CSVEDRASGLAGTDTQYF.

V usage is TRBV9 and J usage is TRBJ2-3; the match to TRBD2 covers 13 bases. Germline V gene sequence: CDR1 SGDLS, CDR2 YYNGEE. The CDR3 is made up of 16 amino acids. The J segment lost 3 bases and the V segment lost 3 bases, leaving 4 bases of the junction unmatched. The CDR3 loop is CASSGGTSGKTDTQYF. Written as DNA, the CDR3 is TGTGCCAGCAGCGGTGGGACTAGCGGGAAGACAGATACGCAGTATTTT.

This clonotype has at least ten counts. The rearrangement joins TRBV4-1 to TRBJ2-7; perhaps D is TRBD1 or TRBD2 (5 bases each). The CDR3 covers 15 residues. V was trimmed by 4 bases and J by 5 bases, leaving 18 bases between them. From germline, CDR1 is MGHRA and CDR2 YSYEKL. The CDR3 bases are TGCGCCAGCAGCCCTTTAGTCGGGACGAATAACGAGCAGTACTTC. Protein product: CASSPLVGTNNEQYF.

Comment on this clonotype: Being one base from a much bigger clone, this may be a read error. The CDR3: CIVDLGANTGELFF. CDR3 bases: TGCATCGTTGACCTCGGCGCGAACACCGGGGAGCTGTTTTTT. V usage is TRBV29-1 and J usage is TRBJ2-2; no reliable D call. The germline V gene has CDR1 SQVTM and CDR2 ANQGSEA. The CDR3 contains 14 residues.

This clonotype was seen more than once but under ten times. The chain links TRBV11-2 to TRBJ1-2; no definite D call. In germline, CDR1 is SGHAT, CDR2 FQNNGV. The length of the CDR3 is 14 residues. Trimming removed 0 bases at V and 8 bases at J, with 13 bases between. CDR3: CASSLDVPGAGYTF. CDR3 sequence (DNA): TGTGCCAGCAGCTTAGACGTTCCCGGAGCCGGCTACACCTTC.

This clonotype was found a few times. The rearrangement links TRBV15 to TRBJ2-7; 9 nucleotides align to TRBD1. J was trimmed by 2 bases and V by 0 bases; bases with no gene match: 5. The CDR3 is made up of 16 amino acids. CDR1 and CDR2 from the germline V gene are LNHNV and YYDKDF (reference sequence). The DNA of the CDR3 is TGTGCCACCAGCAGAGATCTCGGACAGGGGACCTACGAGCAGTACTTC. Its translation: CATSRDLGQGTYEQYF.

Worth noting for this clonotype: A read error is possible here, since a much larger clone lies one base away. This sequence joins TRBV12-3 or TRBV12-4 and TRBJ2-7, with D hard to call. This CDR3 comprises 14 residues. The V end lost 6 bases, the J end lost 2 bases, and 14 bases lay between the germline ends. CDR3 in DNA: TGTGCCAGCAGCAAGGCCTGGAGCACCTACGAGCAGTACTTC. Translation: CASSKAWSTYEQYF.

The chain joins TRBV27 to TRBJ2-7; a weak D match, TRBD2 (5 bases). The CDR3 totals 12 residues. Trimming took off 0 bases at V and 6 bases at J, with 6 bases between the two ends. The V gene's germline CDR1 is MNHEY and CDR2 SMNVEV (reference sequence). The CDR3 bases are TGTGCCAGCAGTTTATCAGGGAGCGAGCAGTACTTC. This encodes CASSLSGSEQYF.

This clonotype was observed a few times. The rearrangement uses TRBV6-1 and TRBJ1-1, with 8 bases matching TRBD1. The CDR3 extends over 15 amino acids. Germline V gene lookup returns CDR1 MNHNS and CDR2 SASEGT. The V gene end was trimmed by 5 bases and the J gene end by 1 base; junction bases not matched to a gene: 6. CDR3 region: CASSLRQGTNTEAFF. CDR3 nucleotide sequence: TGTGCCAGCAGTCTCAGACAGGGGACGAACACTGAAGCTTTCTTT.

This clonotype has a handful of counts. V is TRBV4-1 and J is TRBJ2-1; D call uncertain. The CDR3 covers 14 residues. Between the trimmed V and J ends, which lost 0 bases and 2 bases, there was a span of 5 bases. Germline V CDR1 and CDR2: MGHRA, YSYEKL. The CDR3: CASSQDYTYNEQFF. The DNA of the CDR3 is TGCGCCAGCAGCCAAGACTATACCTACAATGAGCAGTTCTTC.

This chain joins TRBV6-5 and TRBJ1-5, with D tentatively TRBD1 (5 bases). Per germline, CDR1 MNHEY and CDR2 SVGAGI. V was trimmed by 0 bases and J by 7 bases, leaving 16 bases between them. CDR3 length equals 16 residues. The CDR3 DNA reads as TGTGCCAGCAGTTACTCATTCCAGGGAACGAGCCAGCCCCAGCATTTT. It translates to CASSYSFQGTSQPQHF.

This chain uses TRBV11-1 with TRBJ2-3; the D gene is possibly TRBD2 (5 bases). The CDR3 runs 19 residues. V lost 4 bases, J lost 5 bases, and 28 bases lay in between. The germline V gene encodes CDR1 SGHAT and CDR2 FQDESV (reference sequence). The CDR3: CASSSHLHRSLDWEDTQYF. As DNA, the CDR3 is TGTGCCAGCAGCTCTCACTTACACCGATCCTTGGACTGGGAAGATACGCAGTATTTT.

The CDR3: CSVDSGWGTGELFF. The CDR3 DNA reads as TGCAGCGTCGATAGCGGTTGGGGCACCGGGGAGCTGTTTTTT. The V and J genes are TRBV29-1 and TRBJ2-2; possibly TRBD2 for D (6 bases). This CDR3 contains 14 residues. The V end lost 6 bases, the J end lost 4 bases, and 15 bases lay between the germline ends. The germline CDR1 and CDR2 sequences are SQVTM and ANQGSEA.

This clonotype has only a few counts. As DNA, the CDR3 is TGTGCCAGCAGCGTAGTTGATAGCGGGTACGAGCAGTACTTC. Translating gives CASSVVDSGYEQYF. The chain is built from TRBV9 and TRBJ2-7; 7 nucleotides match TRBD2. V gave up 0 bases and J gave up 4 bases; unmatched junction bases: 4. Germline CDR1 is SGDLS and CDR2 is YYNGEE. The CDR3 sequence is 14 residues long.

Comments on this clonotype: Given a much more abundant clone one base away, this may be a read error. This sequence joins TRBV7-9 and TRBJ2-2; tentatively, D is TRBD2 (5 bases). Germline lookup yields CDR1 SEHNR and CDR2 FQNEAQ (reference sequence). This CDR3 is built from 12 residues. CDR3 sequence reads: CASSQAGRELSF. The DNA of the CDR3 is TGTGCCAGCAGCCAGGCCGGTAGGGAGCTGTCTTTT.

V usage is TRBV19 and J usage is TRBJ2-1; 7 nucleotides line up with TRBD2. The length of the CDR3 is 13 residues. Germline V CDR1 and CDR2: LNHDA, SQIVND (reference sequence). J was trimmed by 10 bases and V by 5 bases; bases with no gene match: 8. The CDR3, as DNA: TGTGCCAGTAGTCCTAGCGGCTCGAGGGAGCAGTTCTTC. As protein: CASSPSGSREQFF. Full variable domain (missing parts from reference TRBV19 and TRBJ2-1): DGGITQSPKYLFRKEGQNVTLSCEQNLNHDAMYWYRQDPGQGLRLIYYSQIVNDFQKGDIAEGYSVSREKKESFPLTVTSAQKNPTAFYLCASSPSGSREQFFGPGTRLTVL.

Many counts were recorded for this clonotype. The chain has TRBV12-3 or TRBV12-4 and TRBJ2-3; D unresolved. The CDR3 has 13 amino acids. V was trimmed by 5 bases and J by 2 bases, leaving 8 bases between them. The CDR3 region has the DNA TGTGCCAGCAGTGACCAAATCACAGATACGCAGTATTTT. Protein sequence: CASSDQITDTQYF.